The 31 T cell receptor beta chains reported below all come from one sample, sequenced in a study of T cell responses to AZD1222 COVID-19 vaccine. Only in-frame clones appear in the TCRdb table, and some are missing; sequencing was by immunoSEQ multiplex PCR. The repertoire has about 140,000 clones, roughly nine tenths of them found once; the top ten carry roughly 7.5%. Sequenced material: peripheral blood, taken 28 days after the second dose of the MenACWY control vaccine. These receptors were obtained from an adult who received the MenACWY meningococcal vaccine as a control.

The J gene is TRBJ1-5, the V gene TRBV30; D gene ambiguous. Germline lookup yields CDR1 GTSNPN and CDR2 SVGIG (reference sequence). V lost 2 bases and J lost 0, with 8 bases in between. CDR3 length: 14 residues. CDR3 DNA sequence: TGTGCCTGGAGTACTCTGGATAGCAATCAGCCCCAGCATTTT. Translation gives CAWSTLDSNQPQHF. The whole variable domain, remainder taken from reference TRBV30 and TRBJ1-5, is SQTIHQWPATLVQPVGSPLSLECTVEGTSNPNLYWYRQAAGRGLQLLFYSVGIGQISSEVPQNLSASRPQDRQFILSSKKLLLSDSGFYLCAWSTLDSNQPQHFGDGTRLSIL.

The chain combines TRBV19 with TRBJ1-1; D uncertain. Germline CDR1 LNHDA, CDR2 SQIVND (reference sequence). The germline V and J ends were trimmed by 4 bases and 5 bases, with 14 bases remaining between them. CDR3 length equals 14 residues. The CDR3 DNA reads TGTGCCAGTAGTACTACGACGGTCCTAACTGAAGCTTTCTTT. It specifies CASSTTTVLTEAFF.

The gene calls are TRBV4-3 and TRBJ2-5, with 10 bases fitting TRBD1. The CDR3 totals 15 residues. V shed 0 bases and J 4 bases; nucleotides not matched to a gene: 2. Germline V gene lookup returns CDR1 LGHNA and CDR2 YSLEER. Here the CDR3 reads CASSQETGGPETQYF. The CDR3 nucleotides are TGCGCCAGCAGCCAAGAGACAGGGGGCCCAGAGACCCAGTACTTC.

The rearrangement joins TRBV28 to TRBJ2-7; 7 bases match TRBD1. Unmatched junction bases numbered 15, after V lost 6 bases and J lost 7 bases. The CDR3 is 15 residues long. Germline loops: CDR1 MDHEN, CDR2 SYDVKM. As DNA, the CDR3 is TGTGCCAGCAGCGATCCAGGACAGGTGTTGGGTGAGCAGTACTTC. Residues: CASSDPGQVLGEQYF.

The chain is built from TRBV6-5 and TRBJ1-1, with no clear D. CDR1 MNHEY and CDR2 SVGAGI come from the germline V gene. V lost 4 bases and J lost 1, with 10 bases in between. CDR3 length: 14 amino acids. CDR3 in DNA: TGTGCCAGCAGTTCTTTCTCCGAGAACACTGAAGCTTTCTTT. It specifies CASSSFSENTEAFF.

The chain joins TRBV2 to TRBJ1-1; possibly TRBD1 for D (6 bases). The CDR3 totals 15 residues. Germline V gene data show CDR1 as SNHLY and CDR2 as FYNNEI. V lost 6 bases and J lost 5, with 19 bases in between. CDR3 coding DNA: TGTGCCAGCAGCCTGAAGTCAGGGGCGCGGACTGAAGCTTTCTTT. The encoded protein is CASSLKSGARTEAFF.

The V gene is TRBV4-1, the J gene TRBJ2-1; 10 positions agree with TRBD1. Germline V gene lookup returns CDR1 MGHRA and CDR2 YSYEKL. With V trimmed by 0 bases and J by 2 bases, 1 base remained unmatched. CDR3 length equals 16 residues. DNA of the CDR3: TGCGCCAGCAGCCAAGAGGGGACAGGGGCCTACAATGAGCAGTTCTTC. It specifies CASSQEGTGAYNEQFF.

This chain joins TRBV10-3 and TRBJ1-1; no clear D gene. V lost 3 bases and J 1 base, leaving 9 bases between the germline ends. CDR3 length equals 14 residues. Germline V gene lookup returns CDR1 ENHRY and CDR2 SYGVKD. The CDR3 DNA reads TGTGCCATCAGTGATAGGAGGCGGAACACTGAAGCTTTCTTT. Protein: CAISDRRRNTEAFF.

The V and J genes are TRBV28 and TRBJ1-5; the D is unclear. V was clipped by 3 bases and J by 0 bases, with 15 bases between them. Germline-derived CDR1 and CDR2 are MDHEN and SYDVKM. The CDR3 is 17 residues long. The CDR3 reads CASSFLPGSYSNQPQHF. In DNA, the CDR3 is TGTGCCAGCAGTTTCCTGCCTGGCAGTTATAGCAATCAGCCCCAGCATTTT. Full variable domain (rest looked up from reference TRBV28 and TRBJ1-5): DVKVTQSSRYLVKRTGEKVFLECVQDMDHENMFWYRQDPGLGLRLIYFSYDVKMKEKGDIPEGYSVSREKKERFSLILESASTNQTSMYLCASSFLPGSYSNQPQHFGDGTRLSIL.

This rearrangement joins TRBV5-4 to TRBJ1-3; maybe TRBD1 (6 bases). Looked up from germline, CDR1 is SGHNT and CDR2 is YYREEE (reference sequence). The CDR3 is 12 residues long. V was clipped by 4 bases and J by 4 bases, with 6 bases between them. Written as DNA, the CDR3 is TGTGCCAGCAGCGGACAGGGAAACACCATATATTTT. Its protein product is CASSGQGNTIYF.

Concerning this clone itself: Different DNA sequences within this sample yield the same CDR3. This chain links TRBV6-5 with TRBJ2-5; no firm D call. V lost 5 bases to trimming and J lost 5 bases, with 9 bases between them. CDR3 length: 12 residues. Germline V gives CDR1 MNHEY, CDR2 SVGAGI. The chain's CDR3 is CASSRVGETQYF. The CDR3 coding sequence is TGTGCCAGCAGTAGGGTGGGGGAGACCCAGTACTTC.

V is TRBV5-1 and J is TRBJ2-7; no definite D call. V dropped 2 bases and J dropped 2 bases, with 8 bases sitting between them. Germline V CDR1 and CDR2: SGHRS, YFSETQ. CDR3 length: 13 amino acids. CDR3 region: CASSFGGTYEQYF. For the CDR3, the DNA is TGCGCCAGCAGCTTCGGCGGTACCTACGAGCAGTACTTC.

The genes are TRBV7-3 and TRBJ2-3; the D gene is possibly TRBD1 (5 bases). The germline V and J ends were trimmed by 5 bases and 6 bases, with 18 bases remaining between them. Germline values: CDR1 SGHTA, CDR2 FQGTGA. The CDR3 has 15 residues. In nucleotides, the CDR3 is TGTGCCAGCAGCCTCCTTGGGCAGGGCCGGGATACGCAGTATTTT. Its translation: CASSLLGQGRDTQYF.

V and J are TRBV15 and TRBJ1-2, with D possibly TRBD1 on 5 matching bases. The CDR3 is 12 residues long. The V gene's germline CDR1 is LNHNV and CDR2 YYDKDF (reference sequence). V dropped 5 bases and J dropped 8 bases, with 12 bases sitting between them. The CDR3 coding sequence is TGTGCCACCAGCTTTAGCCACAGGGGCTACACCTTC. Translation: CATSFSHRGYTF.

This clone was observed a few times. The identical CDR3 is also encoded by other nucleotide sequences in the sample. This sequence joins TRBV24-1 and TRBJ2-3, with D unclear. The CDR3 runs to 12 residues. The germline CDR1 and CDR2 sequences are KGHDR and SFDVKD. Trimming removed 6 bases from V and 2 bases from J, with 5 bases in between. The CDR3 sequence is CATSSYTDTQYF. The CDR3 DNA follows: TGTGCCACCAGTTCCTACACAGATACGCAGTATTTT.

CDR3 sequence: CATSRDFRGQPQHF. CDR3 sequence (DNA): TGTGCCACCAGCAGAGATTTTCGGGGACAGCCCCAGCATTTT. The chain joins TRBV15 to TRBJ1-5; D unresolved. The CDR3 consists of 14 residues. Trimming stripped 0 bases from V and 7 bases from J, with 10 bases between. Germline-derived CDR1 and CDR2 are LNHNV and YYDKDF (reference sequence).

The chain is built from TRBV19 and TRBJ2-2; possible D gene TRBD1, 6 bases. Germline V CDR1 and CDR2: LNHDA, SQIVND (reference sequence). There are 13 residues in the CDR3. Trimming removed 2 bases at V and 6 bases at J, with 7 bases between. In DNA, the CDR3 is TGTGCCAGTAGTATAACAGGGCCCGGGGAGCTGTTTTTT. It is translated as CASSITGPGELFF.

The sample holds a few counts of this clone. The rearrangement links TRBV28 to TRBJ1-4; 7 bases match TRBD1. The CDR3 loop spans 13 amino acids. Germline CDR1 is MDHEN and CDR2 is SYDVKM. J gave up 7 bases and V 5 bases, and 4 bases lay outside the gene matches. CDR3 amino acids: CASSTYRGEKLFF. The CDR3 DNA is TGTGCCAGCAGTACTTACAGGGGTGAAAAACTGTTTTTT. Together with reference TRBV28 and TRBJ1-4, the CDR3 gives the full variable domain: DVKVTQSSRYLVKRTGEKVFLECVQDMDHENMFWYRQDPGLGLRLIYFSYDVKMKEKGDIPEGYSVSREKKERFSLILESASTNQTSMYLCASSTYRGEKLFFGSGTQLSVL.

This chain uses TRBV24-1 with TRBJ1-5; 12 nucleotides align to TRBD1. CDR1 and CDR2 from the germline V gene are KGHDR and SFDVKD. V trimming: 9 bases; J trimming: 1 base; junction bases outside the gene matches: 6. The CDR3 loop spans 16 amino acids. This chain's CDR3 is CATSGTGGSSNQPQHF. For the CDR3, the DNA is TGTGCCACCTCCGGGACAGGGGGCTCGAGCAATCAGCCCCAGCATTTT.

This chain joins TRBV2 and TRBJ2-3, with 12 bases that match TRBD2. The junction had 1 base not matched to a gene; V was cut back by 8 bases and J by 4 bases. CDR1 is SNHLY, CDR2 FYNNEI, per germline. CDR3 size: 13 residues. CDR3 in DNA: TGTGCCAGCCTAGCGGGGGGGGCAGATACGCAGTATTTT. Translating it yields CASLAGGADTQYF.

CDR3: CAISDQGGSPLHF. CDR3 in DNA: TGTGCCATCAGCGACCAGGGCGGGTCACCCCTCCACTTT. The chain carries TRBV10-3 and TRBJ1-6; D possibly corresponds to TRBD1 (5 bases). The CDR3 sequence is 13 residues long. Germline-derived CDR1 and CDR2 are ENHRY and SYGVKD. V lost 6 bases and J 10 bases, leaving 13 bases between the germline ends.

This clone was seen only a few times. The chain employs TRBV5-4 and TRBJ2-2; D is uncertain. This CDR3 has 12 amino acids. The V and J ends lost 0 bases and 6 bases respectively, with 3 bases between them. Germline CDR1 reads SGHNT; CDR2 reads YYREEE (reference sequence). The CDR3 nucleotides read TGTGCCAGCAGCTTGGAGGCCGGGGAGCTGTTTTTT. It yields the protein CASSLEAGELFF.

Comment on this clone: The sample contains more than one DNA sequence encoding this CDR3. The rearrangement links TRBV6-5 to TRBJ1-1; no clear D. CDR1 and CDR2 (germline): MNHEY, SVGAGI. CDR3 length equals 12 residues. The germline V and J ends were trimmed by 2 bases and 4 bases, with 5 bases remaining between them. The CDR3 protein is CASSYVGTEAFF. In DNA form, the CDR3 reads TGTGCCAGCAGTTACGTAGGCACTGAAGCTTTCTTT.

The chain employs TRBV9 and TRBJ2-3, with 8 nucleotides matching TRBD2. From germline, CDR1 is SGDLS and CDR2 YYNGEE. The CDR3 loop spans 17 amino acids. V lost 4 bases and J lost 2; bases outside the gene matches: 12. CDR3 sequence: CASSPGGGAGATDTQYF. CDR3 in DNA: TGTGCCAGCAGCCCCGGAGGGGGAGCGGGAGCCACAGATACGCAGTATTTT. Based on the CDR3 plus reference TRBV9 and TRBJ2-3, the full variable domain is DSGVTQTPKHLITATGQRVTLRCSPRSGDLSVYWYQQSLDQGLQFLIQYYNGEERAKGNILERFSAQQFPDLHSELNLSSLELGDSALYFCASSPGGGAGATDTQYFGPGTRLTVL.

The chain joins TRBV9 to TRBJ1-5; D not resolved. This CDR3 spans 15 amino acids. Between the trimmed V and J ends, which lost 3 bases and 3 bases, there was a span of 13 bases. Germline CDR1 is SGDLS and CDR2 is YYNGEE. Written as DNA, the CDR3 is TGTGCCAGCAGCGCGGACCTACGAGACAATCAGCCCCAGCATTTT. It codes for CASSADLRDNQPQHF.

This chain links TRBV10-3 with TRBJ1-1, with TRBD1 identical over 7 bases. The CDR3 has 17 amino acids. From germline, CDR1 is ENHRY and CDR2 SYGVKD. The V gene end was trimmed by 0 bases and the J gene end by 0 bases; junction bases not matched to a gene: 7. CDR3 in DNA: TGTGCCATCAGTGAGTCGGCAGGACAGGTGATGAACACTGAAGCTTTCTTT. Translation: CAISESAGQVMNTEAFF.

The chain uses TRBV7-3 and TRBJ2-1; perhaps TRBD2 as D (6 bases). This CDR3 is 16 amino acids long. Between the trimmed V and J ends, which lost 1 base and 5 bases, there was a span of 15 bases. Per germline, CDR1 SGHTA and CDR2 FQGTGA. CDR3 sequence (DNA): TGTGCCAGCAGCTTAATAGCGGTAAGGGTCCACAATGAGCAGTTCTTC. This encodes CASSLIAVRVHNEQFF.

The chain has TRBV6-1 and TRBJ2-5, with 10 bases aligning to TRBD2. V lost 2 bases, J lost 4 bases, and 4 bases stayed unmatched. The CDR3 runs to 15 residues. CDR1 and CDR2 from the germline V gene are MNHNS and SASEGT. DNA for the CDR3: TGTGCCAGCAGTGAACAGCGGGGGGGTGCAGAGACCCAGTACTTC. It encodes CASSEQRGGAETQYF.

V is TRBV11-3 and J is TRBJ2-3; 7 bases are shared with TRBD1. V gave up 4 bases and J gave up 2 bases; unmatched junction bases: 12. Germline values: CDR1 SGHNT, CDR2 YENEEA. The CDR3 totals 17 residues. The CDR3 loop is CASSSSRQGSNTDTQYF. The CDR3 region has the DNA TGTGCCAGCAGCTCGTCGAGACAGGGCTCCAACACAGATACGCAGTATTTT. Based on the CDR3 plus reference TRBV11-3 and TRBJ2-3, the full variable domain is EAGVVQSPRYKIIEKKQPVAFWCNPISGHNTLYWYLQNLGQGPELLIRYENEEAVDDSQLPKDRFSAERLKGVDSTLKIQPAELGDSAVYLCASSSSRQGSNTDTQYFGPGTRLTVL.

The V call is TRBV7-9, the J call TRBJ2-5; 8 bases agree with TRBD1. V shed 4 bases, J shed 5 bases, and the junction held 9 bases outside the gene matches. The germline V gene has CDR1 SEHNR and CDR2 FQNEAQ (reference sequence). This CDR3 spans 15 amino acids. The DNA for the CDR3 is TGTGCCAGCAGCTCATCGCAGGGGGCGCAGGAGACCCAGTACTTC. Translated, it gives CASSSSQGAQETQYF.

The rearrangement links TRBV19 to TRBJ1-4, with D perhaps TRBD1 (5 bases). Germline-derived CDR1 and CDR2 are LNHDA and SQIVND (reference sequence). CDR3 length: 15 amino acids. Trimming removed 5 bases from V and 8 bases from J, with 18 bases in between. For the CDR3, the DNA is TGTGCCAGTAGTGCCGGGACGGTGGCCTACGAAAAACTGTTTTTT. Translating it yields CASSAGTVAYEKLFF.